One sample yielded the 12 T cell receptor beta chains listed below, sequenced in a study of radiotherapy plus CTLA-4 blockade in lung cancer. This table comes from immunoSEQ multiplex PCR, and its TCRdb copy is limited to in-frame clones, with some not included. The sample shows 85,000 to 100,000 clones, around 87% of them seen only once. Sample: peripheral blood, taken from a patient treated with radiotherapy plus ipilimumab. All receptors derive from a human donor with non-small cell lung cancer that progressed on radiotherapy plus ipilimumab.

This rearrangement joins TRBV5-4 to TRBJ1-2; the D gene is possibly TRBD1 (5 bases). The CDR3 spans 14 residues. Germline V gene data show CDR1 as SGHNT and CDR2 as YYREEE (reference sequence). Trimming stripped 0 bases from V and 2 bases from J, with 8 bases between. The CDR3: CASSLGQSNYGYTF. CDR3 in DNA: TGTGCCAGCAGCTTGGGACAGTCCAACTATGGCTACACCTTC. Using reference TRBV5-4 and TRBJ1-2 for the parts outside the CDR3, the full variable domain is ETGVTQSPTHLIKTRGQQVTLRCSSQSGHNTVSWYQQALGQGPQFIFQYYREEENGRGNFPPRFSGLQFPNYSSELNVNALELDDSALYLCASSLGQSNYGYTFGSGTRLTVV.

The chain uses TRBV11-2 and TRBJ1-2; D unclear. This CDR3 is built from 12 residues. CDR1 is SGHAT and CDR2 is FQNNGV in the germline V gene. V shed 2 bases and J shed 14 bases, with 15 bases lying between them. This CDR3 reads CASSLSGQAKTF. CDR3 DNA: TGTGCCAGCAGCTTAAGTGGGCAGGCTAAAACCTTC.

The V gene is TRBV7-9, the J gene TRBJ1-5; weak D call: TRBD1 (5 bases). V shed 1 base and J shed 4 bases, with 8 bases lying between them. Looked up from germline, CDR1 is SEHNR and CDR2 is FQNEAQ (reference sequence). The CDR3 totals 14 residues. CDR3 coding DNA: TGTGCCAGCAGCTTAGGGGGGGGAAATCAGCCCCAGCATTTT. This sequence encodes CASSLGGGNQPQHF.

This clone has only one observation. V usage is TRBV7-2 and J usage is TRBJ2-2; 9 nucleotides agree with TRBD1. Trimming took 5 bases from V and 6 from J; bases not matched to a gene: 7. Germline values: CDR1 SGHTA, CDR2 FQGNSA. CDR3 length equals 15 residues. The CDR3 spells CASSPGTGLAGELFF. The CDR3 DNA follows: TGTGCCAGCAGCCCCGGGACAGGGCTGGCCGGGGAGCTGTTTTTT.

CDR3 amino acids: CASSPQGSGVEQYF. For the CDR3, the DNA is TGCGCCAGCAGCCCCCAAGGGAGTGGGGTCGAGCAGTACTTC. The chain has TRBV4-3 and TRBJ2-7; TRBD2 might be the D (5 bases). Per the germline V gene, CDR1 is LGHNA and CDR2 is YSLEER. The germline V and J ends were trimmed by 4 bases and 6 bases, with 16 bases remaining between them. The CDR3 is 14 amino acids.

The V and J genes are TRBV4-1 and TRBJ2-1; TRBD1 might be the D (7 bases). Trimming took off 4 bases at V and 1 base at J, with 11 bases between the two ends. Germline V gives CDR1 MGHRA, CDR2 YSYEKL. This CDR3 is 15 amino acids long. CDR3 DNA sequence: TGCGCCAGCAGCCCGACAGGGACTTCCTACAATGAGCAGTTCTTC. Protein product: CASSPTGTSYNEQFF.

The chain recombines TRBV27 with TRBJ2-7, with 8 bases lining up with TRBD2. The germline gives CDR1 MNHEY, CDR2 SMNVEV (reference sequence). Trimming at V came to 4 bases and at J to 0 bases, leaving 2 bases not matched to a gene. CDR3 length equals 14 residues. The CDR3 here is CASSWRGASYEQYF. The CDR3 DNA is TGTGCCAGCAGTTGGCGGGGGGCCTCCTACGAGCAGTACTTC.

The chain employs TRBV11-2 and TRBJ1-1; no reliable D call. Trimming stripped 3 bases from V and 6 bases from J, with 5 bases between. This CDR3 contains 11 residues. The germline CDR1 and CDR2 sequences are SGHAT and FQNNGV. As DNA, the CDR3 is TGTGCCAGCAGCTTCCCGGCTGAAGCTTTCTTT. It codes for CASSFPAEAFF.

This clone showed up just once. The identical CDR3 is also encoded by other nucleotide sequences in the sample. The V gene is TRBV28, the J gene TRBJ2-1; TRBD2 aligns across 8 bases. Trimming took 1 base from V and 2 from J; bases not matched to a gene: 13. The CDR3 has 19 residues. CDR1 MDHEN and CDR2 SYDVKM come from the germline V gene. CDR3 in amino acids: CASSLLAGGGGPTYNEQFF. The CDR3 DNA sequence: TGTGCCAGCAGTTTATTAGCCGGGGGCGGGGGGCCGACCTACAATGAGCAGTTCTTC.

This chain uses TRBV5-1 with TRBJ2-5; perhaps TRBD1 as D (6 bases). CDR1 is SGHRS, CDR2 YFSETQ, per germline. The V end was cut by 5 bases, the J end by 3 bases, with 8 bases between. The CDR3 has 12 residues. The CDR3 DNA reads as TGCGCCAGCAGGGACAGCGAAGAGACCCAGTACTTC. It codes for CASRDSEETQYF.

The chain couples TRBV4-2 to TRBJ2-3; a weak D match, TRBD1 (5 bases). This CDR3 is built from 14 residues. The V end was cut by 1 base, the J end by 4 bases, with 9 bases between. Germline V gene data show CDR1 as LGHNA and CDR2 as YNFKEQ. This chain's CDR3 is CASSQAQAADTQYF. In DNA form, the CDR3 reads TGTGCCAGCAGCCAAGCACAGGCGGCAGATACGCAGTATTTT.

This clone was seen a few times. V gene TRBV18 combines with J gene TRBJ1-2; 7 bases map to TRBD1. This CDR3 comprises 13 residues. V lost 5 bases to trimming and J lost 8 bases; unmatched junction nucleotides: 8. The germline V gene encodes CDR1 KGHSH and CDR2 LQKENI. In DNA, the CDR3 is TGTGCCAGCTCAGGGACAGCCAGCGGGGGCTACACCTTC. As protein: CASSGTASGGYTF. Full variable domain (remainder filled in from reference TRBV18 and TRBJ1-2): NAGVMQNPRHLVRRRGQEARLRCSPMKGHSHVYWYRQLPEEGLKFMVYLQKENIIDESGMPKERFSAEFPKEGPSILRIQQVVRGDSAAYFCASSGTASGGYTFGSGTRLTVV.